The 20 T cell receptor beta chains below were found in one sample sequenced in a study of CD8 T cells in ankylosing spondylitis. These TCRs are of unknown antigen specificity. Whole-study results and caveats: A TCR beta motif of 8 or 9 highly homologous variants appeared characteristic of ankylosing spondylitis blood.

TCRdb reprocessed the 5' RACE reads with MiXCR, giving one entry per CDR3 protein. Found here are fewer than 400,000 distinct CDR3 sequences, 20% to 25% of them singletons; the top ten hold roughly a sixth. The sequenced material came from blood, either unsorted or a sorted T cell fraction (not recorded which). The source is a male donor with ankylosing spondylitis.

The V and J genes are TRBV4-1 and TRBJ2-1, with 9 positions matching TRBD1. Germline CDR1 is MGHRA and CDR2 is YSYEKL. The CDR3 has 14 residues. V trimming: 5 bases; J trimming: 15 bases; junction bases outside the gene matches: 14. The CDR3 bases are TGCGCCAGCAGCTTTCAGGTAGGGGACAGGGAACCGTTCTTC. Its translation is CASSFQVGDREPFF.

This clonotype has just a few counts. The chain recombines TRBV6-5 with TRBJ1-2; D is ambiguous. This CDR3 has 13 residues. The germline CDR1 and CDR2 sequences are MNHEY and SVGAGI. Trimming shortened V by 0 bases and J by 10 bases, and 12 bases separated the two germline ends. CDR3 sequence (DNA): TGTGCCAGCAGTTACTCACGGGCAGAGACCTACACCTTC. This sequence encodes CASSYSRAETYTF.

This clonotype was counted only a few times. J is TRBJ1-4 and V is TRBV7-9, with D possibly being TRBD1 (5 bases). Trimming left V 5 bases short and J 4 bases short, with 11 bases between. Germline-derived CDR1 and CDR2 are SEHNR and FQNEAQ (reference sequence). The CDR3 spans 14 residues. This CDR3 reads CASSVGGGNEKLFF. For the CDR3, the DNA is TGTGCCAGCAGCGTCGGTGGGGGTAATGAAAAACTGTTTTTT.

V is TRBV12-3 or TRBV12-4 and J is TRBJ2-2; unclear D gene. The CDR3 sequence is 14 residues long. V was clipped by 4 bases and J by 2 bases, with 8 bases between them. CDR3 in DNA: TGTGCCAGCAGTTACCCCGGTAACACCGGGGAGCTGTTTTTT. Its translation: CASSYPGNTGELFF.

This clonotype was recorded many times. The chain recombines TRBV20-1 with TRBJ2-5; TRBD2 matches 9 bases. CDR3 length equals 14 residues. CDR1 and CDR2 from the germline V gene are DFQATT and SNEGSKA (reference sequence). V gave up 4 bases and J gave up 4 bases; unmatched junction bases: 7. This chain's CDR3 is CSAIPGTSRETQYF. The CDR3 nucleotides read TGCAGTGCTATCCCCGGGACTAGCAGAGAGACCCAGTACTTC.

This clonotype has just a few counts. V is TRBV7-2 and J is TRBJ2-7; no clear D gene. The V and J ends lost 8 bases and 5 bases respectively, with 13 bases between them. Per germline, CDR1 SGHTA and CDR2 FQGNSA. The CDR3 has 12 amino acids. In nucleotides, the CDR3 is TGTGCCAGCGGACGCTATAGTGACGAGCAGTACTTC. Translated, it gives CASGRYSDEQYF.

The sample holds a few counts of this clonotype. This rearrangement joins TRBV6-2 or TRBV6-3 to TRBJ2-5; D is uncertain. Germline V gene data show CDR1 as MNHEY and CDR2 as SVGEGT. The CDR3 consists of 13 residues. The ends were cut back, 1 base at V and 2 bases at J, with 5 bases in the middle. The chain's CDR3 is CASSYFGQETQYF. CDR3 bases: TGTGCCAGCAGTTACTTCGGTCAAGAGACCCAGTACTTC.

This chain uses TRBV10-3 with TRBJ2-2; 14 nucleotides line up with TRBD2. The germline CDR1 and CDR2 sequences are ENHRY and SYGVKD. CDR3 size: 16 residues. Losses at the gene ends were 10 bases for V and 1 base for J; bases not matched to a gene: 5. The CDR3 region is CATSGTSGRNTGELFF. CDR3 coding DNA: TGTGCCACCTCGGGGACTAGCGGGAGGAACACCGGGGAGCTGTTTTTT.

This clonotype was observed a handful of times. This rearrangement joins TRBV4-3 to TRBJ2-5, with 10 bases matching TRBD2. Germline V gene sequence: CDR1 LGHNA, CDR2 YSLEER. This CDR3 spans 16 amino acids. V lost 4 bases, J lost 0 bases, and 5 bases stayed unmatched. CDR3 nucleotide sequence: TGCGCCAGCAGCCGAAGAGCGGGAGGGTACCAAGAGACCCAGTACTTC. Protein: CASSRRAGGYQETQYF.

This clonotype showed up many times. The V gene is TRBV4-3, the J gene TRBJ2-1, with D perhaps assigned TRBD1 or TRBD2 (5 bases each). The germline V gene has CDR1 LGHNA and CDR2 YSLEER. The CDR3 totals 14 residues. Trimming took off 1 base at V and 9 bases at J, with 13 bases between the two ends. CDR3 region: CASSQVYGASEQFF. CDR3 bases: TGCGCCAGCAGCCAAGTTTACGGGGCAAGTGAGCAGTTCTTC.

In DNA form, the CDR3 reads TGTGCCAGTTTAGCCAGGGATAACACCTACGAGCAGTACTTC. Its protein product is CASLARDNTYEQYF. The chain employs TRBV12-3 or TRBV12-4 and TRBJ2-7; the D gene is possibly TRBD1 (5 bases). CDR3 length: 14 amino acids. Between the trimmed V and J ends, which lost 9 bases and 2 bases, there was a span of 17 bases.

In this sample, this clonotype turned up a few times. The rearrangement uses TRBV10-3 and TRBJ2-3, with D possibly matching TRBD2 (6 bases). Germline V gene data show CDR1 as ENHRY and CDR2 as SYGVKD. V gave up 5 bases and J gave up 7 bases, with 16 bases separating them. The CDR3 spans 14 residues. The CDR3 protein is CAISLGGTQNTQYF. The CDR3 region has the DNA TGTGCCATCAGTCTCGGCGGGACTCAAAATACGCAGTATTTT.

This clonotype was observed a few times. CDR3 sequence reads: CASRRGQGTYEQYF. CDR3 bases: TGTGCCAGCAGGCGAGGACAGGGGACCTACGAGCAGTACTTC. The chain joins TRBV12-3 or TRBV12-4 to TRBJ2-7, with 9 positions matching TRBD1. J was trimmed by 2 bases and V by 6 bases; bases with no gene match: 5. This CDR3 region has 14 residues.

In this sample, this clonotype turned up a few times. CDR3 sequence reads: CSATPPGGGRDTQYF. Here the CDR3 DNA reads TGCAGTGCTACCCCCCCAGGGGGGGGCAGGGATACGCAGTATTTT. The chain is built from TRBV20-1 and TRBJ2-3; possibly TRBD1 or TRBD2 for D (7 bases each). The CDR3 loop spans 15 amino acids. Per germline, CDR1 DFQATT and CDR2 SNEGSKA (reference sequence). Trimming left V 4 bases short and J 6 bases short, with 20 bases between.

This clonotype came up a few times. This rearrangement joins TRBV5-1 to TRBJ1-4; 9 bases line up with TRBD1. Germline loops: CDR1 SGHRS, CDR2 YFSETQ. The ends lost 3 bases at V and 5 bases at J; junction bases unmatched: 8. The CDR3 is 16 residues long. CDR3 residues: CASSSSSGTGNEKLFF. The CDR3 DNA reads TGCGCCAGCAGCTCATCTTCCGGGACAGGGAATGAAAAACTGTTTTTT.

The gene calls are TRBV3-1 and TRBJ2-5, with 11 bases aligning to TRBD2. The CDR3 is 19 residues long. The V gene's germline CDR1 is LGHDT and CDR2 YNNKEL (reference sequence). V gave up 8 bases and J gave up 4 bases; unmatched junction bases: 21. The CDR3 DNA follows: TGTGCCAGCTGCCTGGCAATAGCGGGAGGGCCGACAAAAAGAGAGACCCAGTACTTC. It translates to CASCLAIAGGPTKRETQYF.

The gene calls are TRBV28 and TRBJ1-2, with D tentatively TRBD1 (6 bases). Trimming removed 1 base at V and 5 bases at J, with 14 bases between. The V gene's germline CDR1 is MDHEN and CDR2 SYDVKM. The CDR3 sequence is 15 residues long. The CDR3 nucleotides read TGTGCCAGCAGTTTATACCCGGGACATCGGTATGGCTACACCTTC. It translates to CASSLYPGHRYGYTF.

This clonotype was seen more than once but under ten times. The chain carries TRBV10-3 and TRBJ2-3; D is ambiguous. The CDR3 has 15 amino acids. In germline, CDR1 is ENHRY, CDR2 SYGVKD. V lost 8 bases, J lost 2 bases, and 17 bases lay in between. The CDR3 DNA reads TGTGCCATCGCCAGTGCCCCAAGCTACACAGATACGCAGTATTTT. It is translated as CAIASAPSYTDTQYF.

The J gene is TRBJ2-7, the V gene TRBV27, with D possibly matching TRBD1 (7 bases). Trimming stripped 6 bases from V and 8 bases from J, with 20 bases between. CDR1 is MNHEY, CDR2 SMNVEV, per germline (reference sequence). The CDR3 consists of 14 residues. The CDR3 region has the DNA TGTGCCAGCAGGGTTAACAGGGGAGGTCTAAAGCAGTACTTC. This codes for CASRVNRGGLKQYF.

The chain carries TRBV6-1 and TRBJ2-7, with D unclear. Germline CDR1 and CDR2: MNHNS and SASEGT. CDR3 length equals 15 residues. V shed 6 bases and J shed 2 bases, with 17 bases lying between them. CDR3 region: CASRRGPSQTYEQYF. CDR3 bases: TGTGCCAGCAGGCGAGGCCCCTCCCAGACCTACGAGCAGTACTTC.